This T cell receptor beta chain was found in a study of Graves' ophthalmopathy and Graves' hyperthyroidism. Whole-study context: Investigators collected peripheral blood at initial diagnosis, before any treatment was given. Points from the study as a whole: Appearing in blood as well were most expanded thyroid clonotypes above 0.001 frequency. At 70.59% sensitivity and 72.22% specificity, the model predicted progression of the ophthalmopathy.

Other autoimmune diseases, uncontrolled infections, pregnancy or lactation excluded patients from enrollment. TCR beta CDR3 regions were amplified from RNA transcripts. An initial RT-PCR round employing HTBI primers preceded a second-round multiplex PCR. Using its own MiXCR run on the multiplex PCR reads, TCRdb lists one record per CDR3 protein. This table has hundreds of thousands of distinct CDR3 sequences, under 25% appearing once. The CDR3 covers 15 residues. Germline CDR1 and CDR2: SGHRS and YFSETQ. V lost 0 bases and J 4 bases, leaving 13 bases between the germline ends. This clonotype appeared many times. The antigen is not known.

The genes are TRBV5-1 and TRBJ2-5, with D tentatively TRBD2 (5 bases). This receptor was identified in a woman aged 18-29 years with stable Graves' hyperthyroidism. Sequences were obtained from peripheral blood. In nucleotides, the CDR3 is TGCGCCAGCAGCTTGGCGGCCACGGAGGCAGAGACCCAGTACTTC. It is translated as CASSLAATEAETQYF. The full variable domain, its missing parts supplied by reference TRBV5-1 and TRBJ2-5, is KAGVTQTPRYLIKTRGQQVTLSCSPISGHRSVSWYQQTPGQGLQFLFEYFSETQRNKGNFPGRFSGRQFSNSRSEMNVSTLELGDSALYLCASSLAATEAETQYFGPGTRLLVL.